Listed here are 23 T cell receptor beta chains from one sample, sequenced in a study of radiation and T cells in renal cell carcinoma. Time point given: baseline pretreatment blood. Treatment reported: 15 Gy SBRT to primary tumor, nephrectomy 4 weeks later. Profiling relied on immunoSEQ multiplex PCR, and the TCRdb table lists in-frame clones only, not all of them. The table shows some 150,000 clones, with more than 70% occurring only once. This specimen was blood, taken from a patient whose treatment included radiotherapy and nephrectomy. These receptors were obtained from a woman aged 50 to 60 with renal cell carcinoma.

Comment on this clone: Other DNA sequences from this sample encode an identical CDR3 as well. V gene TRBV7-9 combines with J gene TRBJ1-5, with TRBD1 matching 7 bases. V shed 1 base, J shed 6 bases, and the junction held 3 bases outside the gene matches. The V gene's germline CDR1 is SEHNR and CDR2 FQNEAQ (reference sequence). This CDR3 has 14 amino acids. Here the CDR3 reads CASSLGQGVQPQHF. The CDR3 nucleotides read TGTGCCAGCAGCTTAGGGCAGGGGGTTCAGCCCCAGCATTTT.

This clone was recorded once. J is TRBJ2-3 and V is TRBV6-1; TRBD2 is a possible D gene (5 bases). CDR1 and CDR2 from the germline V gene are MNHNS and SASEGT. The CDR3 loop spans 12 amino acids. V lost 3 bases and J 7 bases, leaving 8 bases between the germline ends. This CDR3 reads CASSDPGNTQYF. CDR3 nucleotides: TGTGCCAGCAGTGATCCGGGGAATACGCAGTATTTT.

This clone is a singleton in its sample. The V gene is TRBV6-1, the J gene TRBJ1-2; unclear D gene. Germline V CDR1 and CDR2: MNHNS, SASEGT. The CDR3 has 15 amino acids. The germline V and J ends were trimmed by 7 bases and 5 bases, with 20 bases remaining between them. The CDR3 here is CASIPAPTGIYGYTF. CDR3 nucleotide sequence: TGTGCCAGCATCCCCGCCCCGACGGGAATTTATGGCTACACCTTC.

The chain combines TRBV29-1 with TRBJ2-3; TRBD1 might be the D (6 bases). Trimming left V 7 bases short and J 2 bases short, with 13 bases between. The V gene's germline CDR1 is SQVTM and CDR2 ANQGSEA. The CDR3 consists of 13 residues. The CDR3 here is CSAVGQTTDTQYF. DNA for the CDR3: TGCAGCGCCGTAGGACAGACCACAGATACGCAGTATTTT.

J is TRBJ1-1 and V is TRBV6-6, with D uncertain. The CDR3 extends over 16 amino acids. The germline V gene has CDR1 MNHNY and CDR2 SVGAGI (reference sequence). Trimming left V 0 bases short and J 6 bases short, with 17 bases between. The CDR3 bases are TGTGCCAGCAGTTACTCGAGTCAGGTTGGTAGTCCTGAAGCTTTCTTT. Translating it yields CASSYSSQVGSPEAFF.

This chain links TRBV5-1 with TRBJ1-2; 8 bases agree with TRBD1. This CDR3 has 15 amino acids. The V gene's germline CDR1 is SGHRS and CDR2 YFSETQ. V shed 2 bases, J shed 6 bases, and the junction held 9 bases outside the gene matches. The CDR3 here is CASSFRQGAVDGYTF. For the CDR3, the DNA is TGCGCCAGCAGCTTCAGGCAGGGGGCGGTCGATGGCTACACCTTC. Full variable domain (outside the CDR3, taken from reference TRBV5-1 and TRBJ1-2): KAGVTQTPRYLIKTRGQQVTLSCSPISGHRSVSWYQQTPGQGLQFLFEYFSETQRNKGNFPGRFSGRQFSNSRSEMNVSTLELGDSALYLCASSFRQGAVDGYTFGSGTRLTVV.

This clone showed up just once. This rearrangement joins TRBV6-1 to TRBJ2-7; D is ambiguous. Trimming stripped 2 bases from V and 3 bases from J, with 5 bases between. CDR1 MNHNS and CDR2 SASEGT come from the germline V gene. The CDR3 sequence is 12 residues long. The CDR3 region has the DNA TGTGCCAGCAGTGAATCTCACTACGAGCAGTACTTC. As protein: CASSESHYEQYF.

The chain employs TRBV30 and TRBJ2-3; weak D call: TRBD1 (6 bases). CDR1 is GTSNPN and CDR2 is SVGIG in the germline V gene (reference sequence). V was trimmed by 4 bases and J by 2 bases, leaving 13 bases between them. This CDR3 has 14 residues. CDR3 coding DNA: TGTGCCTGGACCCGAGGACAGTACACAGATACGCAGTATTTT. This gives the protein CAWTRGQYTDTQYF.

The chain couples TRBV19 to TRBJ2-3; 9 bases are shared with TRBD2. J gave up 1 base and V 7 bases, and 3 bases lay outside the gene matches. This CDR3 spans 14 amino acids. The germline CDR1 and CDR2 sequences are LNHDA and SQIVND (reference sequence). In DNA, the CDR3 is TGTGCCAGTAATCAGCGGGGGGGCACAGATACGCAGTATTTT. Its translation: CASNQRGGTDTQYF.

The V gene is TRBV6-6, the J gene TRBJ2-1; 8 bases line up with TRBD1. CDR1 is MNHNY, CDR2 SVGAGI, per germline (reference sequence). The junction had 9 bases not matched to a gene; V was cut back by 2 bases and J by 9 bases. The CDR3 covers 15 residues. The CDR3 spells CASSYTTGGLVEQFF. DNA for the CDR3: TGTGCCAGCAGTTACACCACAGGGGGGCTTGTTGAGCAGTTCTTC.

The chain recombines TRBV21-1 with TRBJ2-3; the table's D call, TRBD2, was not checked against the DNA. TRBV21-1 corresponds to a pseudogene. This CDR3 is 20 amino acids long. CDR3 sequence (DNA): TGTGCCAGCAGCAATACACCGGGACTAGCGGGGCCACCCGGAAAGGATACGCAGTATTTT. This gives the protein CASSNTPGLAGPPGKDTQYF.

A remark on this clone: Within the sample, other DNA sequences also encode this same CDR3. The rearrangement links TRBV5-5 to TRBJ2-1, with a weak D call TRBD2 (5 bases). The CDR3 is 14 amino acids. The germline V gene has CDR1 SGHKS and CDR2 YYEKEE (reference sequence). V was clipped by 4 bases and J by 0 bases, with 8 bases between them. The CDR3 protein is CASSRGSSYNEQFF. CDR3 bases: TGTGCCAGCAGCCGAGGGAGCTCCTACAATGAGCAGTTCTTC.

The DNA for the CDR3 is TGCGCCAGCAGCTGGACAGGACCTCAAGAGACCCAGTACTTC. This translates into CASSWTGPQETQYF. The chain couples TRBV5-1 to TRBJ2-5; 7 nucleotides agree with TRBD1. The germline CDR1 and CDR2 sequences are SGHRS and YFSETQ. The V and J ends lost 3 bases and 2 bases, in that order; junction bases with no gene match: 4. This CDR3 is built from 14 residues.

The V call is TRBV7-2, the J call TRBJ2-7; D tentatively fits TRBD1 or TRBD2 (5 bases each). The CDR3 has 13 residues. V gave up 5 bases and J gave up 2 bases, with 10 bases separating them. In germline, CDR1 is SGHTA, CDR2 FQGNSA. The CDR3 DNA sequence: TGTGCCAGCAGCCGGGACCCGGCCTACGAGCAGTACTTC. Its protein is CASSRDPAYEQYF.

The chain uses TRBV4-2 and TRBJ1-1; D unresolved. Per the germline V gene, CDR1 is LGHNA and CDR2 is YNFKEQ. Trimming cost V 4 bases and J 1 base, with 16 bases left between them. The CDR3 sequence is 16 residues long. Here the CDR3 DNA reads TGTGCCAGCAGCCCTAGTCTAAGCGAGCCGAACACTGAAGCTTTCTTT. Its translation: CASSPSLSEPNTEAFF.

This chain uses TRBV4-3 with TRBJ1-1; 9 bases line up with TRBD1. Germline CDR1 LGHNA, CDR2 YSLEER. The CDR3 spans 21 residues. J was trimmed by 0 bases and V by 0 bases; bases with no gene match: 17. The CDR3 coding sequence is TGCGCCAGCAGCCAAGAAGGGAGTGGGACAGGGCAGCTTAAGATGAACACTGAAGCTTTCTTT. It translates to CASSQEGSGTGQLKMNTEAFF.

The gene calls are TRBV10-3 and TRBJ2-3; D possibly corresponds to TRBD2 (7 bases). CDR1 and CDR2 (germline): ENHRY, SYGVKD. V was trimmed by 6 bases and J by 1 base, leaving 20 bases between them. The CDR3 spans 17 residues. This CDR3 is CAIRDSIGGGGTDTQYF. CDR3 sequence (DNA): TGTGCCATCAGGGACTCGATCGGCGGGGGCGGCACAGATACGCAGTATTTT.

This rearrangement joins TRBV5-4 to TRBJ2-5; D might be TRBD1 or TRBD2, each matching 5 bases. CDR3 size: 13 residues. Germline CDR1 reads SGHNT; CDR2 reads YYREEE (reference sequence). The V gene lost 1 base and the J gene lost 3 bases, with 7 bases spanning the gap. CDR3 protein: CASSLRGEETQYF. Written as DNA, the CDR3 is TGTGCCAGCAGCTTGCGAGGGGAAGAGACCCAGTACTTC.

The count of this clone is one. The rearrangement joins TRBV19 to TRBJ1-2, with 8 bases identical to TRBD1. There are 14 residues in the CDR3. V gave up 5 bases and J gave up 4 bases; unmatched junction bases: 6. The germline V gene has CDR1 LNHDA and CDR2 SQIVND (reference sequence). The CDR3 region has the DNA TGTGCCAGTAGTCCGCTCGGACAGGGCTATGGCTACACCTTC. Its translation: CASSPLGQGYGYTF. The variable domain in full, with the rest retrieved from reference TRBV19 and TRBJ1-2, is DGGITQSPKYLFRKEGQNVTLSCEQNLNHDAMYWYRQDPGQGLRLIYYSQIVNDFQKGDIAEGYSVSREKKESFPLTVTSAQKNPTAFYLCASSPLGQGYGYTFGSGTRLTVV.

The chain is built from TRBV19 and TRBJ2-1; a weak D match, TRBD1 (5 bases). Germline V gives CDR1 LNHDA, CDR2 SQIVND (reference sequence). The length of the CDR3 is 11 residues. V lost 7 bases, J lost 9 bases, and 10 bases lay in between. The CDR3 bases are TGTGCCAGTAAAAATCAGGGTGAGCAGTTCTTC. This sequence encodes CASKNQGEQFF.

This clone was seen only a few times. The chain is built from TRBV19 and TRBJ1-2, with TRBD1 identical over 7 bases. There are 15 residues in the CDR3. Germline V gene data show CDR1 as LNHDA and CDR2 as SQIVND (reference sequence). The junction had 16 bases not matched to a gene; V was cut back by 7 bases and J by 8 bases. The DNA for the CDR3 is TGTGCCAGTACCCACCGCCGACAGGGTCTAGGAGGCTACACCTTC. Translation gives CASTHRRQGLGGYTF.

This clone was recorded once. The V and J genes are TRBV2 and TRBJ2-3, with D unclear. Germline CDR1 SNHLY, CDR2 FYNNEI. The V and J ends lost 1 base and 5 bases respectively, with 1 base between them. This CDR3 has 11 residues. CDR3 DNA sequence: TGTGCCAGCAGTGAAGGAGATACGCAGTATTTT. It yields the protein CASSEGDTQYF.

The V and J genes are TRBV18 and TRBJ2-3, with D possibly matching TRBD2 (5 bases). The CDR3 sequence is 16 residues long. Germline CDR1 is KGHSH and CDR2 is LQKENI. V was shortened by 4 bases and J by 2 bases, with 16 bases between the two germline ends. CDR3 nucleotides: TGTGCCAGCTCACTATCTCCGCGGGCCGACACAGATACGCAGTATTTT. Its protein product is CASSLSPRADTDTQYF. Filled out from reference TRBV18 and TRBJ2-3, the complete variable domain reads NAGVMQNPRHLVRRRGQEARLRCSPMKGHSHVYWYRQLPEEGLKFMVYLQKENIIDESGMPKERFSAEFPKEGPSILRIQQVVRGDSAAYFCASSLSPRADTDTQYFGPGTRLTVL.